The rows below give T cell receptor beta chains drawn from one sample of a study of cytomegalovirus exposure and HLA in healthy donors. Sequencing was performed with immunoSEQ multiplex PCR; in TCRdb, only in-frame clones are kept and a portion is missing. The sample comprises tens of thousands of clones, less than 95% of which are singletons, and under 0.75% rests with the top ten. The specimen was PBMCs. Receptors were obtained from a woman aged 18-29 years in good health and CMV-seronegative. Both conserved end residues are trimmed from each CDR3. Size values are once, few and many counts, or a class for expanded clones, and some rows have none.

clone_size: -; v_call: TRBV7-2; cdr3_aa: ASSPSWGQGINEQF
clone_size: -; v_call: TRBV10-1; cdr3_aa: ASISGVNEQY
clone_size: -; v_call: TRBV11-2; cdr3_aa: ASSLDDVRGGYGYT
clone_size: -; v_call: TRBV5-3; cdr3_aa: ARSLSLEQGVLFSYGYT
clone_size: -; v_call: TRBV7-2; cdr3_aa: ASSDIGGAHYSGNTIY
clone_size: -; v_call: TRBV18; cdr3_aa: ASSPPVSTGELF
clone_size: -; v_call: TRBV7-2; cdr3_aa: ASSPGTSGGGAKNIQY
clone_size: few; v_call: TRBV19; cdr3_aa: ASRITGTANTEAF
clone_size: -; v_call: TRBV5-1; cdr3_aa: ASSRAGRGGISQETQY
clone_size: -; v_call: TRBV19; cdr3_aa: ASSIDWTGNYGYT
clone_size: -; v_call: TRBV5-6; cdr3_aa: ASSLGQGFYQPQH
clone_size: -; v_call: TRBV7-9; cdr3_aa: ASSKLSGTSDYGYT
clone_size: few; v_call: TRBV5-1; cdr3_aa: ASSLAGGTSEQY
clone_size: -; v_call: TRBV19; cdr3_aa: ASSNYRGGNQPQH
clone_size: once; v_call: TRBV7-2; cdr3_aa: ASSSQGGDPEAF
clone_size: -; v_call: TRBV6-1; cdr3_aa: ASSEIGGRWTGANVLT
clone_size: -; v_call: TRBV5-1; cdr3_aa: ASSRDRGGYT
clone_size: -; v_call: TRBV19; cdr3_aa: ASSRTTDYWAPLH
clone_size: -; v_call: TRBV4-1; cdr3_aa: ASSRDRADRNEQF
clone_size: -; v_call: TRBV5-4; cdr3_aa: ASSPEGFSFNYGYT
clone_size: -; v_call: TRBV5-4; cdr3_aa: ASSLDSSGGTNTGELF
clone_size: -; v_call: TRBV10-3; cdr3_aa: AISGQGRYEQY
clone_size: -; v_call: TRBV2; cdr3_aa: ASSSPGTENSPLH
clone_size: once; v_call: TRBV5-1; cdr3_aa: ASSWSQETQY
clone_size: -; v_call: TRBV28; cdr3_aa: ASIRGSGNTIY
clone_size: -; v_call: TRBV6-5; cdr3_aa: ASSSGQRNIQY
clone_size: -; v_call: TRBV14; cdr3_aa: ASSQDKLEVQRGYGYT
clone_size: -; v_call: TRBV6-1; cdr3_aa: ASSELRRGPYEQY
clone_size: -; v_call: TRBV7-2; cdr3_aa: ASSVGDRVNGYT
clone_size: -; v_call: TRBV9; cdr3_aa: ASSPGGREGSNQPQH
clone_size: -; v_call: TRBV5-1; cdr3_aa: ASSLDGSSGNTIY
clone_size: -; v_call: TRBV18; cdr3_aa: ASSPTGDIGSPLH
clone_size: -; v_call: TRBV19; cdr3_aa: ASSIPSVGNQPQH
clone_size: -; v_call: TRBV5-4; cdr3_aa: ASSLAFRDTEAF
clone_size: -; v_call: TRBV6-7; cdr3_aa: ASSYTKRGFGGNSPLH
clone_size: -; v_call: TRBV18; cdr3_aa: ASSPQVSRGLYYGYT
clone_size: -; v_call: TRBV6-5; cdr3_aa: ASSSFAGATGELF
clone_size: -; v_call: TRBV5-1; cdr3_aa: ASSLAYLGQGNEKLF
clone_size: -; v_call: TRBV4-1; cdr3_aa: ASSPDRSSYNSPLH